This T cell receptor (beta chain) was found in a study of blood T cell repertoires in COVID-19. Per the germline V gene, CDR1 is MNHEY and CDR2 is SVGAGI. There are 15 residues in the CDR3. The junction had 7 bases not matched to a gene; V was cut back by 3 bases and J by 5 bases. This clone appeared a single time. TCRdb's copy holds only in-frame clones and misses some; the assay was immunoSEQ multiplex PCR. The sample holds around 150,000 clones, approximately 81% seen once. Sequences were obtained from peripheral blood. The sequence was collected from a middle-aged man with acute or convalescent COVID-19. The V call is TRBV6-5, the J call TRBJ1-1, with 9 bases fitting TRBD1. CDR3 region: CASSYLRQGETEAFF. The CDR3 DNA reads TGTGCCAGCAGTTATTTAAGACAGGGGGAGACTGAAGCTTTCTTT.